This TCR beta chain comes out of a study of PD-1 blockade in classical Hodgkin lymphoma. Germline assignment: CDR1 SGHRS and CDR2 YFSETQ. The length of the CDR3 is 17 residues. Trimming removed 0 bases at V and 3 bases at J, with 16 bases between. Method: immunoSEQ multiplex PCR; TCRdb's copy keeps in-frame clones and lacks some. The sample contains several thousand clones, approximately 85% of which appear only once. Within the sample, this clone is medium-sized. Its antigen is unidentified. Following autologous stem cell transplantation, relapse occurred in every patient, and exposure to brentuximab vedotin varied. The study, taken as a whole, reports: CD4+ TCR diversity climbed significantly by C4D1, unlike CD8+ TCR diversity.

This TCR derives from a human donor with classical Hodgkin lymphoma. The input for sequencing was peripheral blood mononuclear cells (PBMCs), taken at baseline. The chain has TRBV5-1 and TRBJ1-3; D not resolved. The CDR3 nucleotides are TGCGCCAGCAGCTTGGGTCCTGTCTCGGGCTATGGAAACACCATATATTTT. Protein: CASSLGPVSGYGNTIYF.